One and the same sample provided the 18 T cell receptor beta chains below, sequenced in a study of shared clonotypes between healthy human individuals. The method was immunoSEQ multiplex PCR; TCRdb's version includes in-frame clones alone and lacks a portion of them. Here the sample spans around 1,100,000 clones, about 80% being singletons. The sample was memory CD4+ T cells from PBMCs. The sample's subset: CD45RA-negative fraction. These receptors came from a man in his late teens or twenties in good health. Some clones in this sample may be carry-over from other donors' samples.

The chain combines TRBV28 with TRBJ1-5; 9 positions agree with TRBD1. V shed 6 bases, J shed 5 bases, and the junction held 11 bases outside the gene matches. This CDR3 is 16 amino acids long. CDR1 is MDHEN, CDR2 SYDVKM, per germline. The CDR3 here is CASSLRGQGIYQPQHF. The CDR3, as DNA: TGTGCCAGCAGCCTACGAGGACAGGGGATCTATCAGCCCCAGCATTTT.

This chain links TRBV7-3 with TRBJ2-1, with 10 bases identical to TRBD2. Losses at the gene ends were 2 bases for V and 7 bases for J; bases not matched to a gene: 8. The CDR3 length is 16 residues. Germline loops: CDR1 SGHTA, CDR2 FQGTGA. CDR3 protein: CASSLVSAGGRNEQFF. The CDR3 DNA reads as TGTGCCAGCAGCTTAGTCTCAGCGGGAGGGAGGAATGAGCAGTTCTTC.

This clone has a handful of counts. Other DNA sequences in the same sample also yield this CDR3. The chain has TRBV2 and TRBJ2-5, with D maybe TRBD1 (5 bases). In germline, CDR1 is SNHLY, CDR2 FYNNEI. Trimming took off 4 bases at V and 4 bases at J, with 10 bases between the two ends. CDR3 size: 13 residues. CDR3 loop: CASSGGTGETQYF. CDR3 bases: TGTGCCAGCAGTGGGGGCACTGGAGAGACCCAGTACTTC.

The chain couples TRBV7-2 to TRBJ2-7; D might be TRBD2 (8 bases). The ends were cut back, 10 bases at V and 4 bases at J, with 20 bases in the middle. Germline V gene data show CDR1 as SGHTA and CDR2 as FQGNSA. This CDR3 has 14 amino acids. The CDR3, as DNA: TGTGCCACCCGAAGGGGGCGGGAGGAGTACGAGCAGTACTTC. Residues: CATRRGREEYEQYF.

The V and J genes are TRBV29-1 and TRBJ2-3; D uncertain. This CDR3 contains 12 residues. V was trimmed by 7 bases and J by 2 bases, leaving 10 bases between them. Germline values: CDR1 SQVTM, CDR2 ANQGSEA. As DNA, the CDR3 is TGCAGCGCTCCGTCCTACACAGATACGCAGTATTTT. Translation gives CSAPSYTDTQYF.

The chain links TRBV4-2 to TRBJ1-1, with D unclear. The V gene's germline CDR1 is LGHNA and CDR2 YNFKEQ. The CDR3 is 15 residues long. V shed 0 bases and J shed 5 bases, with 13 bases lying between them. CDR3 residues: CASSQEFAIRTEAFF. The CDR3 nucleotides read TGTGCCAGCAGCCAAGAGTTTGCCATTAGGACTGAAGCTTTCTTT.

The V gene is TRBV5-1, the J gene TRBJ2-3, with D tentatively TRBD2 (6 bases). The CDR3 length is 15 residues. The ends were cut back, 4 bases at V and 4 bases at J, with 16 bases in the middle. Germline lookup yields CDR1 SGHRS and CDR2 YFSETQ. The CDR3 nucleotides read TGCGCCAGCAGCAAAGCCACTAGCTCGGCAGATACGCAGTATTTT. It codes for CASSKATSSADTQYF.

The chain combines TRBV6-5 with TRBJ2-1; the match to TRBD2 covers 10 bases. Trimming at V came to 6 bases and at J to 7 bases, leaving 9 bases not matched to a gene. The CDR3 loop spans 15 amino acids. Germline V gene data show CDR1 as MNHEY and CDR2 as SVGAGI. The CDR3 nucleotides read TGTGCCAGCAGCGCTGGACTAGCGGAGTATAATGAGCAGTTCTTC. Its protein product is CASSAGLAEYNEQFF.

This clone was seen a few times. This chain connects TRBV29-1 to TRBJ1-4, with 9 bases fitting TRBD1. The ends lost 6 bases at V and 7 bases at J; junction bases unmatched: 6. Germline V lookup: CDR1 SQVTM, CDR2 ANQGSEA. The CDR3 runs to 13 residues. The CDR3 DNA sequence: TGCAGCGTGCTGGGACAGGGTGGTGAAAAACTGTTTTTT. It yields the protein CSVLGQGGEKLFF.

The chain carries TRBV5-1 and TRBJ1-2; D is unclear. Germline V gene sequence: CDR1 SGHRS, CDR2 YFSETQ. V lost 0 bases, J lost 5 bases, and 11 bases lay in between. There are 14 residues in the CDR3. CDR3 in DNA: TGCGCCAGCAGCTTGGCCGGGCAGACTTATGGCTACACCTTC. Translating it yields CASSLAGQTYGYTF. Supplemented by reference TRBV5-1 and TRBJ1-2, the full variable domain reads KAGVTQTPRYLIKTRGQQVTLSCSPISGHRSVSWYQQTPGQGLQFLFEYFSETQRNKGNFPGRFSGRQFSNSRSEMNVSTLELGDSALYLCASSLAGQTYGYTFGSGTRLTVV.

This clone was seen a single time. The CDR3 DNA follows: TGTGCCAGCAGTCCCGCCGGAGAGGGGGGGCGATCGAGCTCCTACGAGCAGTACTTC. It codes for CASSPAGEGGRSSSYEQYF. V is TRBV28 and J is TRBJ2-7; perhaps TRBD2 as D (7 bases). CDR1 is MDHEN and CDR2 is SYDVKM in the germline V gene. This CDR3 is built from 19 residues. Trimming removed 5 bases at V and 0 bases at J, with 26 bases between.

Remarks on this clone: A read error may explain this, as a much larger clone is one base away. The chain employs TRBV27 and TRBJ2-7, with no clear D. Germline CDR1 reads MNHEY; CDR2 reads SMNVEV (reference sequence). Deletions cut 5 bases from V and 2 bases from J, with 4 bases between. There are 11 residues in the CDR3. The CDR3 DNA sequence: TGTGCCAGCAGTCGGGCCTACGAGCAGTACTTC. It codes for CASSRAYEQYF.

The chain is built from TRBV5-5 and TRBJ2-1; D might be TRBD2 (6 bases). Germline CDR1 is SGHKS and CDR2 is YYEKEE (reference sequence). Trimming stripped 7 bases from V and 8 bases from J, with 22 bases between. The CDR3 extends over 15 amino acids. The CDR3 protein is CASPSTGLSVDEQFF. Here the CDR3 DNA reads TGTGCCAGCCCTAGTACTGGACTAAGTGTCGATGAGCAGTTCTTC.

This chain connects TRBV21-1 to TRBJ1-1. TRBV21-1 is shown as a pseudogene. The CDR3 is 16 amino acids. The DNA of the CDR3 is TGTGCCAGCAGCAAGCGACTTAGAACGTCCCTCGTTGAAGCTTTCTTT. Translation: CASSKRLRTSLVEAFF.

The V gene is TRBV7-3, the J gene TRBJ2-7, with 10 nucleotides matching TRBD2. The CDR3 runs to 17 residues. In germline, CDR1 is SGHTA, CDR2 FQGTGA. The ends lost 5 bases at V and 3 bases at J; junction bases unmatched: 13. CDR3 nucleotides: TGTGCCAGCAGCCCTAAGCCCCGACTAGCGGGCTACTACGAGCAGTACTTC. Residues: CASSPKPRLAGYYEQYF.

The rearrangement uses TRBV7-8 and TRBJ2-1; TRBD1 or TRBD2 may be the D gene (5 bases each). Trimming pared 6 bases from V and 2 bases from J, leaving 14 bases between. Germline lookup yields CDR1 SGHVS and CDR2 FQNEAQ. The CDR3 runs to 15 residues. CDR3 sequence: CASRPRDGTYNEQFF. CDR3 nucleotides: TGTGCCAGCAGGCCCCGGGACGGCACCTACAATGAGCAGTTCTTC.

The genes are TRBV5-3 and TRBJ2-7; D possibly corresponds to TRBD2 (6 bases). TRBV5-3 is reported as an ORF; its role is uncertain. Trimming removed 1 base from V and 3 bases from J, with 14 bases in between. This CDR3 is 15 amino acids long. The CDR3 is CARSLPGLGYYEQYF. CDR3 coding DNA: TGTGCCAGAAGCTTGCCGGGACTGGGGTACTACGAGCAGTACTTC.

V gene TRBV7-3 combines with J gene TRBJ2-5; D remains unclear. Per germline, CDR1 SGHTA and CDR2 FQGTGA. CDR3 length equals 14 residues. Between the trimmed V and J ends, which lost 2 bases and 2 bases, there was a span of 9 bases. DNA for the CDR3: TGTGCCAGCAGCTTACTGGCAGCTCAAGAGACCCAGTACTTC. The encoded protein is CASSLLAAQETQYF.